This TCR beta chain was identified during a study of blood T cell repertoires in COVID-19. Study-wide context: Samples of COVID-19 (acute and convalescent) were obtained from the United States, Italy and Spain. T cells, B-cell-depleted T cells, or PBMCs supplied cDNA or gDNA.

Germline values: CDR1 KGHDR, CDR2 SFDVKD. V dropped 7 bases and J dropped 8; count of bases not matched to a gene: 9. This CDR3 is built from 13 residues. TCRdb's table, derived via immunoSEQ multiplex PCR, lists solely in-frame clones and lacks some. Of about 200,000 clones listed, about 89% are singletons. Sequencing was performed on peripheral blood. The chain is built from TRBV24-1 and TRBJ1-2; 7 bases map to TRBD1. The TCR sequence derives from a man in his forties with acute or convalescent COVID-19. CDR3 sequence reads: CATSVRGARGYTF. The CDR3 DNA reads TGTGCCACCAGCGTCAGGGGGGCGCGAGGCTACACCTTC.